Following are 30 T cell receptor beta chains from one sample sequenced in a study of human T cells and chemical hapten exposure (dated by TCRdb to the early 2020s). Sample time point, as interpreted from the label and publication: pre-sensitization, week 0. This sample's treatment or condition label indicates: therapeutic diphenylcyclopropenone sensitization with weekly scalp DPC. Library creation used RACE. Sequencer: NextSeq 500. TCRdb ran its own pipeline on the public reads, namely fastp trimming at Q25 and MiXCR clone calling, and kept in-frame beta chains. Every CDR3 protein is listed once, alongside the most common genes and DNA of its rows. In all, the sample holds about 260,000 distinct CDR3 sequences, and approximately 8.6% of those were seen once. Of the sample, approximately 2.2% falls within the top ten clones. Sequencing used whole blood, obtained in connection with sensitization to the hapten diphenylcyclopropenone (DPC). The receptors were gathered from a woman in her 40s with alopecia areata. Some clones in this sample may be carry-over from other donors' samples.

In its sample, this clonotype was seen a few times. The chain combines TRBV10-3 with TRBJ2-5; 7 bases map to TRBD2. CDR1 and CDR2 (germline): ENHRY, SYGVKD. The CDR3 totals 12 residues. V shed 6 bases and J 6 bases; nucleotides not matched to a gene: 4. The CDR3 here is CAIRGGSKTQYF. As DNA, the CDR3 is TGTGCCATCAGGGGGGGGTCCAAGACCCAGTACTTC.

The V and J genes are TRBV4-3 and TRBJ2-3, with unresolved D. V shed 5 bases and J shed 3 bases, with 15 bases lying between them. There are 15 residues in the CDR3. Germline-derived CDR1 and CDR2 are LGHNA and YSLEER. CDR3 loop: CASSSHGIGTDTQYF. The CDR3 DNA sequence: TGCGCCAGCAGCTCCCATGGGATAGGGACAGATACGCAGTATTTT.

CDR3 protein: CASSPTSSDDTQYF. The CDR3 DNA reads TGTGCCAGCAGCCCTACCTCTAGCGACGATACGCAGTATTTT. The chain is built from TRBV7-3 and TRBJ2-3; D is perhaps TRBD2 (6 bases). The V gene's germline CDR1 is SGHTA and CDR2 FQGTGA. The CDR3 totals 14 residues. V was pared by 5 bases and J by 6 bases, with 15 bases between.

The chain links TRBV29-1 to TRBJ2-3; 11 positions agree with TRBD1. This CDR3 has 14 residues. Germline CDR1 SQVTM, CDR2 ANQGSEA. The ends lost 4 bases at V and 3 bases at J; junction bases unmatched: 3. CDR3 sequence: CSVADRGPTDTQYF. The DNA of the CDR3 is TGCAGCGTTGCGGACAGGGGGCCAACAGATACGCAGTATTTT.

This clonotype was found a few times. The J gene is TRBJ2-3, the V gene TRBV27; 11 bases map to TRBD2. Germline values: CDR1 MNHEY, CDR2 SMNVEV (reference sequence). The CDR3 length is 16 residues. V lost 6 bases, J lost 2 bases, and 7 bases stayed unmatched. For the CDR3, the DNA is TGTGCCAGCAGGGAAAAGGGACTAGCGGTCACAGATACGCAGTATTTT. Translation: CASREKGLAVTDTQYF.

Here the CDR3 reads CASSLRGTRTYNEQFF. The CDR3 DNA is TGTGCCAGCAGCTTGCGCGGGACAAGAACATACAATGAGCAGTTCTTC. The V and J genes are TRBV5-6 and TRBJ2-1, with D possibly being TRBD1 or TRBD2 (6 bases each). Germline lookup yields CDR1 SGHDT and CDR2 YYEEEE. V gave up 1 base and J gave up 4 bases, with 15 bases separating them. This CDR3 contains 16 residues.

This clonotype has a handful of counts. The chain joins TRBV3-1 to TRBJ1-1; D is unresolved. Trimming removed 4 bases at V and 0 bases at J, with 3 bases between. The CDR3 is 12 amino acids. Germline-derived CDR1 and CDR2 are LGHDT and YNNKEL (reference sequence). The CDR3 DNA sequence: TGTGCCAGCAGCCGGATGAACACTGAAGCTTTCTTT. As protein: CASSRMNTEAFF.

This clonotype was observed a few times. The chain joins TRBV7-2 to TRBJ2-5, with D hard to call. Looked up from germline, CDR1 is SGHTA and CDR2 is FQGNSA. V lost 4 bases and J 1 base, leaving 16 bases between the germline ends. This CDR3 is 16 amino acids long. Here the CDR3 DNA reads TGTGCCAGCAGCTATGGGGTGGTCCCCACCCAAGAGACCCAGTACTTC. The encoded protein is CASSYGVVPTQETQYF.

This rearrangement joins TRBV6-5 to TRBJ2-3; TRBD2 aligns across 7 bases. There are 15 residues in the CDR3. The V gene end was trimmed by 4 bases and the J gene end by 6 bases; junction bases not matched to a gene: 10. CDR1 is MNHEY and CDR2 is SVGAGI in the germline V gene. The CDR3 DNA follows: TGTGCCAGCAGTTCCGGGGCCGCCGGGAGGGATACGCAGTATTTT. Residues: CASSSGAAGRDTQYF.

This clonotype was picked up many times. V and J are TRBV7-2 and TRBJ1-6; possibly TRBD1 for D (5 bases). Germline CDR1 reads SGHTA; CDR2 reads FQGNSA. V was clipped by 5 bases and J by 3 bases, with 14 bases between them. CDR3 size: 16 residues. The CDR3 sequence is CASSVAGTLYNSPLHF. CDR3 nucleotides: TGTGCCAGCAGCGTCGCCGGGACGCTCTATAATTCACCCCTCCACTTT.

This clonotype was detected many times. This sequence joins TRBV7-3 and TRBJ1-1; no reliable D call. This CDR3 region has 13 residues. Germline V gives CDR1 SGHTA, CDR2 FQGTGA. Deletions cut 4 bases from V and 1 base from J, with 7 bases between. Here the CDR3 DNA reads TGTGCCAGCAGCTCCATGGGGAACACTGAAGCTTTCTTT. It encodes CASSSMGNTEAFF.

This clonotype was counted only a few times. This chain links TRBV3-1 with TRBJ2-3, with TRBD2 identical over 8 bases. The junction had 9 bases not matched to a gene; V was cut back by 4 bases and J by 0 bases. The CDR3 runs to 17 residues. The germline gives CDR1 LGHDT, CDR2 YNNKEL (reference sequence). CDR3 nucleotides: TGTGCCAGCAGCCCTGAGCCGACTAGCGCCAGCACAGATACGCAGTATTTT. It yields the protein CASSPEPTSASTDTQYF.

In its sample, this clonotype was seen a few times. The chain has TRBV12-3 or TRBV12-4 and TRBJ2-1, with TRBD2 matching 7 bases. The CDR3 is 15 amino acids. Unmatched junction bases numbered 8, after V lost 3 bases and J lost 6 bases. CDR3 in DNA: TGTGCCAGCAGTTTTAGGGACTATCATATCAATGAGCAGTTCTTC. Translation: CASSFRDYHINEQFF.

This clonotype turned up a few times. This chain connects TRBV5-1 to TRBJ2-7; weak D call: TRBD1 (5 bases). V dropped 0 bases and J dropped 6 bases, with 13 bases sitting between them. The CDR3 extends over 14 amino acids. Germline V lookup: CDR1 SGHRS, CDR2 YFSETQ. The CDR3 reads CASSLGQTASEQYF. The CDR3, as DNA: TGCGCCAGCAGCTTGGGACAGACAGCCAGCGAGCAGTACTTC.

This clonotype was seen at least ten times. This rearrangement joins TRBV7-9 to TRBJ1-4; TRBD1 aligns across 9 bases. The CDR3 covers 14 residues. Trimming at V came to 6 bases and at J to 5 bases, leaving 4 bases not matched to a gene. Germline V gene lookup returns CDR1 SEHNR and CDR2 FQNEAQ (reference sequence). CDR3 nucleotides: TGTGCCAGCAGTACCGGGACAGGGAATGAAAAACTGTTTTTT. As protein: CASSTGTGNEKLFF.

The V call is TRBV4-1, the J call TRBJ2-2; unclear D gene. The CDR3 is 15 amino acids. Trimming left V 0 bases short and J 8 bases short, with 13 bases between. Germline assignment: CDR1 MGHRA and CDR2 YSYEKL. CDR3 in DNA: TGCGCCAGCAGCCAAGAGCTGTACGAATTGGGGGAGCTGTTTTTT. Protein sequence: CASSQELYELGELFF.

CDR3 loop: CASSLLFGQGGAGELFF. DNA of the CDR3: TGTGCCAGCAGTTTACTCTTTGGACAGGGGGGAGCCGGGGAGCTGTTTTTT. The rearrangement links TRBV28 to TRBJ2-2, with 10 bases matching TRBD1. Trimming took 2 bases from V and 6 from J; bases not matched to a gene: 9. Germline V gene sequence: CDR1 MDHEN, CDR2 SYDVKM. The CDR3 length is 17 residues.

The gene calls are TRBV11-2 and TRBJ2-1, with no clear D. V was clipped by 2 bases and J by 6 bases, with 8 bases between them. The CDR3 loop spans 13 amino acids. Germline V gives CDR1 SGHAT, CDR2 FQNNGV. CDR3 DNA: TGTGCCAGCAGCTTACAGAAGGGCAATGAGCAGTTCTTC. Its translation: CASSLQKGNEQFF.

This clonotype was picked up many times. As DNA, the CDR3 is TGTGCCAGCACCAACGGACTCAGGGGGCGTGACTATGGCTACACCTTC. Amino acid sequence: CASTNGLRGRDYGYTF. This chain connects TRBV6-5 to TRBJ1-2; 8 bases are shared with TRBD1. The CDR3 runs to 16 residues. Germline trimming cut 7 bases from V and 3 bases from J; bases unmatched to any gene: 13. Germline assignment: CDR1 MNHEY and CDR2 SVGAGI.

This chain links TRBV6-4 with TRBJ2-1; TRBD2 agrees at 7 bases. The germline gives CDR1 MRHNA, CDR2 SNTAGT. Trimming cost V 9 bases and J 9 bases; bases outside gene matches: 14. The CDR3 is 14 amino acids. The CDR3 protein is CASRGDSAFGEQFF. The CDR3 nucleotides are TGTGCCAGTCGGGGGGACTCCGCTTTTGGTGAGCAGTTCTTC.

The J gene is TRBJ2-1, the V gene TRBV6-2 or TRBV6-3, with TRBD2 matching 13 bases. The germline CDR1 and CDR2 sequences are MNHEY and SVGEGT. This CDR3 region has 17 residues. Trimming took 4 bases from V and 7 from J; bases not matched to a gene: 10. CDR3 coding DNA: TGTGCCAGCAGTTTCCGCCATGGGACTAGCGGGACAAATGAGCAGTTCTTC. The encoded protein is CASSFRHGTSGTNEQFF.

This clonotype was observed a few times. This chain uses TRBV20-1 with TRBJ2-1; TRBD2 matches at 8 bases. The junction had 5 bases not matched to a gene; V was cut back by 5 bases and J by 2 bases. The CDR3 sequence is 14 residues long. Germline-derived CDR1 and CDR2 are DFQATT and SNEGSKA (reference sequence). The DNA of the CDR3 is TGCAGTGCTGCTAGCGGGTTGGCCTACAATGAGCAGTTCTTC. It specifies CSAASGLAYNEQFF.

The chain is built from TRBV11-2 and TRBJ2-7, with D possibly being TRBD2 (6 bases). V dropped 5 bases and J dropped 5 bases, with 13 bases sitting between them. This CDR3 spans 13 amino acids. CDR1 and CDR2 (germline): SGHAT, FQNNGV. The CDR3 loop is CASSAGSSNEQYF. The CDR3 DNA is TGTGCCAGCAGCGCGGGATCTTCTAACGAGCAGTACTTC.

In its sample, this clonotype was seen a few times. The chain carries TRBV6-2 or TRBV6-3 and TRBJ1-1; D remains ambiguous. The V end lost 3 bases, the J end lost 7 bases, and 18 bases lay between the germline ends. The length of the CDR3 is 15 residues. CDR1 MNHEY and CDR2 SVGEGT come from the germline V gene. This CDR3 is CASSYLMGSVHEAFF. CDR3 coding DNA: TGTGCCAGCAGTTATCTCATGGGGTCGGTCCATGAAGCTTTCTTT.

This clonotype showed up many times. The rearrangement uses TRBV4-1 and TRBJ2-5; D possibly matches TRBD1 or TRBD2 (5 bases each). Trimming removed 1 base from V and 4 bases from J, with 16 bases in between. The CDR3 consists of 16 residues. CDR1 is MGHRA, CDR2 YSYEKL, per germline. The CDR3: CASSQGPGTLSETQYF. The CDR3 DNA reads as TGCGCCAGCAGCCAAGGTCCTGGGACCCTGTCAGAGACCCAGTACTTC.

About this clonotype itself: One base away lies a much larger clone, so this may be a sequencing read error. This sequence joins TRBV10-2 and TRBJ2-1; perhaps TRBD1 as D (6 bases). Germline V gene sequence: CDR1 WSHSY, CDR2 SAAADI. The CDR3 runs to 15 residues. CDR3 sequence: CASSNRETGRNEQLF. As DNA, the CDR3 is TGCGCCAGCAGTAACCGAGAGACAGGACGTAATGAGCAGCTCTTC.

This clonotype was found a few times. The chain combines TRBV10-3 with TRBJ2-3; 11 bases line up with TRBD2. The CDR3 length is 16 residues. CDR1 and CDR2 (germline): ENHRY, SYGVKD. The trim removed 2 bases at V and 0 bases at J, leaving 1 base unmatched. This CDR3 reads CAISETSGGSTDTQYF. CDR3 nucleotides: TGTGCCATCAGTGAGACTAGCGGGGGTAGCACAGATACGCAGTATTTT.

This clonotype was detected a few times. The chain recombines TRBV28 with TRBJ2-3, with 11 bases that match TRBD1. The CDR3 extends over 15 amino acids. Trimming cost V 3 bases and J 6 bases; bases outside gene matches: 5. Germline CDR1 is MDHEN and CDR2 is SYDVKM. The CDR3: CASSFGQGAMDTQYF. DNA of the CDR3: TGTGCCAGCAGTTTTGGACAGGGGGCAATGGATACGCAGTATTTT. The variable domain in full, completed from reference TRBV28 and TRBJ2-3, reads DVKVTQSSRYLVKRTGEKVFLECVQDMDHENMFWYRQDPGLGLRLIYFSYDVKMKEKGDIPEGYSVSREKKERFSLILESASTNQTSMYLCASSFGQGAMDTQYFGPGTRLTVL.

This clonotype has ten or more counts. V usage is TRBV27 and J usage is TRBJ2-7; 7 bases match TRBD1. Trimming cost V 4 bases and J 7 bases; bases outside gene matches: 10. The CDR3 extends over 14 amino acids. Germline CDR1 and CDR2: MNHEY and SMNVEV (reference sequence). Written as DNA, the CDR3 is TGTGCCAGCAGTTCTTGGACAGGACCTTGGGAGCAGTACTTC. It yields the protein CASSSWTGPWEQYF.

J is TRBJ2-7 and V is TRBV27; D might be TRBD2 (6 bases). Germline V lookup: CDR1 MNHEY, CDR2 SMNVEV (reference sequence). Trimming removed 7 bases from V and 5 bases from J, with 18 bases in between. The CDR3 sequence is 14 residues long. Written as DNA, the CDR3 is TGTGCCAGCACCGAAAGGGCAGGGAGGAACGAGCAGTACTTC. Translation gives CASTERAGRNEQYF.